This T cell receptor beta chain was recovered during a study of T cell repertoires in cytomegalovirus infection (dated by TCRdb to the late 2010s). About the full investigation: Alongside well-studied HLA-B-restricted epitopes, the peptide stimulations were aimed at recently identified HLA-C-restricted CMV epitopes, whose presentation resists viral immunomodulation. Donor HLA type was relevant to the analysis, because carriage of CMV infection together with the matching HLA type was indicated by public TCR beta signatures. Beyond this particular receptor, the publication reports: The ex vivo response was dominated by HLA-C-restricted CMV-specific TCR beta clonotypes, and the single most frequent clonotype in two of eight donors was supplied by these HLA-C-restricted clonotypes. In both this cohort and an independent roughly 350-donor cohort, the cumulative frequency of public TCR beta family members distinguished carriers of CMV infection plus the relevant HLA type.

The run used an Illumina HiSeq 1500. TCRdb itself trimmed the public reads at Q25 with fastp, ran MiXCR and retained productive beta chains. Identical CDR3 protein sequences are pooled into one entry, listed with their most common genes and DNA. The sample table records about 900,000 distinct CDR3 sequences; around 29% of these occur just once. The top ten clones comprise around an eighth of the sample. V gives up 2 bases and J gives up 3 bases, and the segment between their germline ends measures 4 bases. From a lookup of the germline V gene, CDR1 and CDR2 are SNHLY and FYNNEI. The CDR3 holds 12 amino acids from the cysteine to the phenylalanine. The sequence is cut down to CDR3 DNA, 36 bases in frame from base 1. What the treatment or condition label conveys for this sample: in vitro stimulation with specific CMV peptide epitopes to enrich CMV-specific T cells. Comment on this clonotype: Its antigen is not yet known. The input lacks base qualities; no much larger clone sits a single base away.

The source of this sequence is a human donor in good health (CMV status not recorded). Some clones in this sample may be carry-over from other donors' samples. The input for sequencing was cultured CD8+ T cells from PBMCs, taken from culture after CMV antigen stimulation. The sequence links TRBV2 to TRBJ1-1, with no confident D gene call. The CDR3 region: CASSEQDTEAFF. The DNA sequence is TGTGCCAGCAGTGAACAGGACACTGAAGCTTTCTTT.